This TCR beta chain was retrieved from a study of monozygotic twins with inflammatory bowel disease. General study results and limits: With others, IBD patients shared fewer clonotypes than healthy twins did, especially with disease activity. The study found lower TCRbeta diversity (inverse Simpson) in IBD patients than in healthy co-twins.

cDNA for each sample came from eight separate reactions. The UMIs contained a 6-nucleotide sample barcode. They were added by template switching during cDNA synthesis. TCRdb reanalyzed the 5' RACE reads and collapses them to one entry per CDR3 protein, without DNA. The table lists hundreds of thousands of distinct CDR3 sequences. CDR1 is MNHEY and CDR2 is SVGAGI in the germline V gene. This CDR3 contains 15 residues. With regard to this clonotype: Its antigen is currently unknown.

V usage is TRBV6-5 and J usage is TRBJ1-5. This sequence originates from a human donor with ulcerative colitis or Crohn's disease, or a healthy co-twin of an affected twin (not recorded which). The sequenced sample consisted of blood. The CDR3 region is CASSYPFQRNQPQHF.